The rows below give T cell receptor beta chains drawn from one sample of a study of response to subunit inactivated influenza vaccine. MiXCR was run by TCRdb on the RT-PCR reads, yielding one entry per CDR3 protein. The sample carries fewer than 800,000 distinct CDR3 sequences, 15% to 19% recorded once. The source was PBMCs from blood, collected 11 to 12 days after vaccination. The receptor source for this set is a man aged 50 or older who received an inactivated influenza vaccine. CDR3s include the opening cysteine and the closing phenylalanine or tryptophan. The D gene is left open where the match is weak. The size of a clone is reported for some rows only, either as once, few or many, or as a class for expanded clones.

d_gene: TRBD1; j_gene: TRBJ1-2; abundance: few; v_gene: TRBV13; CDR3aa: CASSFVRGRPNYGYTF; CDR3nt: TGTGCCAGCAGCTTTGTCAGGGGGCGCCCCAACTATGGCTACACCTTC
d_gene: .; j_gene: TRBJ1-1; abundance: few; v_gene: TRBV24-1; CDR3aa: CATRPQGGNTEAFF; CDR3nt: TGTGCCACCCGTCCCCAAGGAGGGAACACTGAAGCTTTCTTT
d_gene: TRBD2; j_gene: TRBJ2-1; abundance: few; v_gene: TRBV11-1; CDR3aa: CASSLGDGGLAVSSYNEQFF; CDR3nt: TGTGCCAGCAGCTTAGGGGATGGCGGACTAGCGGTAAGCTCCTACAATGAGCAGTTCTTC
d_gene: .; j_gene: TRBJ2-1; abundance: few; v_gene: TRBV7-2; CDR3aa: CASSLGFGGSYNEQFF; CDR3nt: TGTGCCAGCAGCTTAGGATTCGGCGGCTCCTACAATGAGCAGTTCTTC
d_gene: TRBD1; j_gene: TRBJ1-6; abundance: .; v_gene: TRBV27; CDR3aa: CASTPGTANSPLHF; CDR3nt: TGTGCCAGCACCCCAGGGACAGCCAATTCACCCCTCCACTTT
d_gene: TRBD1; j_gene: TRBJ2-5; abundance: few; v_gene: TRBV3-1; CDR3aa: CASSQSSGGMKTQYF; CDR3nt: TGTGCCAGCAGCCAATCGTCAGGGGGCATGAAGACCCAGTACTTC
d_gene: .; j_gene: TRBJ2-5; abundance: few; v_gene: TRBV7-2; CDR3aa: CASSLTPGGTKETQYF; CDR3nt: TGTGCCAGCAGCTTAACCCCCGGGGGCACGAAAGAGACCCAGTACTTC
d_gene: TRBD2; j_gene: TRBJ2-3; abundance: .; v_gene: TRBV5-1; CDR3aa: CASSSGLAEPRRDTQYF; CDR3nt: TGCGCCAGCAGCTCGGGACTAGCGGAACCTCGGAGAGATACGCAGTATTTT
d_gene: .; j_gene: TRBJ2-2; abundance: few; v_gene: TRBV6-2/TRBV6-3; CDR3aa: CASTLGTLNTGELFF; CDR3nt: TGTGCCAGCACCTTAGGTACATTGAACACCGGGGAGCTGTTTTTT
d_gene: .; j_gene: TRBJ2-1; abundance: .; v_gene: TRBV4-3; CDR3aa: CASSQDDGRAYNEQFF; CDR3nt: TGCGCCAGCAGCCAAGATGACGGGAGAGCCTACAATGAGCAGTTCTTC
d_gene: .; j_gene: TRBJ2-2; abundance: few; v_gene: TRBV12-3/TRBV12-4; CDR3aa: CASSGRVLNTGELFF; CDR3nt: TGTGCCAGCAGTGGCCGAGTCTTGAACACCGGGGAGCTGTTTTTT
d_gene: .; j_gene: TRBJ1-2; abundance: few; v_gene: TRBV29-1; CDR3aa: CSVDPLGYTF; CDR3nt: TGCAGCGTTGACCCCCTCGGCTACACCTTC
d_gene: .; j_gene: TRBJ2-7; abundance: many; v_gene: TRBV12-3/TRBV12-4; CDR3aa: CASSLSRGEQYF; CDR3nt: TGTGCCAGCAGTCTCTCCAGGGGCGAGCAGTACTTC
d_gene: TRBD1; j_gene: TRBJ2-7; abundance: few; v_gene: TRBV6-1; CDR3aa: CASSRDRGLGQYF; CDR3nt: TGTGCCAGCAGTCGGGACAGGGGGTTGGGGCAGTACTTC
d_gene: .; j_gene: TRBJ1-1; abundance: .; v_gene: TRBV4-1; CDR3aa: CASSPSGRGLNTEAFF; CDR3nt: TGCGCCAGCAGCCCATCAGGTAGGGGGTTGAACACTGAAGCTTTCTTT